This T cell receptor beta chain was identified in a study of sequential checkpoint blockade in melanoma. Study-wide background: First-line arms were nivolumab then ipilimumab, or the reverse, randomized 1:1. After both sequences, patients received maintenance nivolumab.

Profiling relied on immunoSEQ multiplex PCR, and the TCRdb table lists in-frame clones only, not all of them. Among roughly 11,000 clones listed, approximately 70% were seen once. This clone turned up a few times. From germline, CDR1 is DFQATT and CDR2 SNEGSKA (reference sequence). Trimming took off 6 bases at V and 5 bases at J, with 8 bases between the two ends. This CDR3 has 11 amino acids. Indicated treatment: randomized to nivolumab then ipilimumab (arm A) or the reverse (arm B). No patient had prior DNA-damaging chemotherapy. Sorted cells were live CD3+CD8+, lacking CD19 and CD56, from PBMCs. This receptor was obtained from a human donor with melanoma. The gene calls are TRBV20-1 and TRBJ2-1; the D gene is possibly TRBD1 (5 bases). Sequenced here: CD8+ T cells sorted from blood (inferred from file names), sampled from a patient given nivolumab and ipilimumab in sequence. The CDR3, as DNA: TGCAGTGCAACGACAGACAATGAGCAGTTCTTC. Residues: CSATTDNEQFF.